This T cell receptor beta chain is drawn from a study of OX40 agonist ivuxolimab in advanced cancers. Study-wide background: Ivuxolimab doses were 0.01, 0.1, 0.3, 1.5, 3 or 10 mg/kg every 2 weeks. Averaging around 60 years in age, with a range of about 20 to 90, the cohort was about 86% male. Overall study results and limits: Certain nonresponding patients likewise had low normalized T-cell clonal expansion.

Only in-frame clones appear in the TCRdb table, and some are missing; sequencing was by immunoSEQ multiplex PCR. Of about 20,000 clones listed, less than 90% are singletons. Patients were ruled out by autoimmune disease history or systemic immunosuppression. The CDR3 has 13 residues. With 3 bases removed from V and 1 base from J, the gap between germline ends came to 4 bases. In germline, CDR1 is MGHRA, CDR2 YSYEKL. In regard to this clone: What it recognizes is unknown.

The sequence came from an adult with an advanced solid tumor such as melanoma, head and neck, liver or kidney cancer. Sequenced here: CD4+ or CD8+ T cells sorted from blood, sampled in a trial of the OX40 agonist ivuxolimab. The rearrangement joins TRBV4-1 to TRBJ2-1, with D unresolved. CDR3 sequence reads: CASSQSSYNEQFF. The CDR3 DNA reads as TGCGCCAGCAGCCAGTCTTCCTACAATGAGCAGTTCTTC.